A selection of T cell receptor beta chains follows, all from one sample in a study of cytomegalovirus exposure and HLA in healthy donors. TCRdb keeps only in-frame clones here, not all; method: immunoSEQ multiplex PCR. Seen here are a few hundred thousand clones, 80% to 90% observed once, and the top ten hold about 3%. Input material: PBMCs. These receptors all come from a man aged 30 to 39 in good health and CMV-seronegative. Both conserved end residues are part of each CDR3. The order of the fields is clone size, D gene, V gene, J gene, CDR3 protein, CDR3 DNA. The D gene is left open where the match is weak. Clone size is stated in some rows and not others, as once, few, many or a class when expanded.

-	-	TRBV5-5	TRBJ1-6	CASSTDSLNNSPLHF	TGTGCCAGCAGCACGGACAGCCTAAATAATTCACCCCTCCACTTT
-	-	TRBV29-1	TRBJ2-1	CSGSAAGEQFF	TGCAGCGGCTCGGCGGCGGGTGAGCAGTTCTTC
-	-	TRBV28	TRBJ1-3	CASRGGFFSGNTIYF	TGTGCCAGCAGAGGAGGGTTCTTCTCTGGAAACACCATATATTTT
-	-	TRBV5-6	TRBJ1-2	CASSSNGGRYGYTF	TGTGCCAGCAGCTCGAACGGGGGGCGTTATGGCTACACCTTC
-	TRBD1	TRBV6-5	TRBJ2-2	CASSPGTEMAGELFF	TGTGCCAGCAGTCCCGGGACAGAGATGGCCGGGGAGCTGTTTTTT
once	TRBD1	TRBV10-3	TRBJ2-7	CAIRDRGLRDEQYF	TGTGCCATCAGAGACAGGGGGTTGCGGGACGAGCAGTACTTC
-	-	TRBV5-6	TRBJ1-5	CASSWGDNQPQHF	TGTGCCAGCAGCTGGGGGGACAATCAGCCCCAGCATTTT
-	TRBD1	TRBV28	TRBJ1-5	CASSAIQGMGNQPQHF	TGTGCCAGCAGTGCAATACAGGGGATGGGCAATCAGCCCCAGCATTTT
-	TRBD2	TRBV7-3	TRBJ2-5	CASSPRGGGAFETQYF	TGTGCCAGCAGCCCGAGGGGCGGGGGGGCGTTTGAGACCCAGTACTTC
-	TRBD1	TRBV29-1	TRBJ1-1	CSVDGDRNTEAFF	TGCAGCGTTGACGGGGACAGGAACACTGAAGCTTTCTTT
-	-	TRBV4-1	TRBJ1-4	CASRRGAGEKLFF	TGCGCCAGCAGGAGGGGCGCGGGGGAAAAACTGTTTTTT
-	-	TRBV9	TRBJ1-2	CASSYEETGARNYGYTF	TGTGCCAGCAGCTACGAAGAGACAGGTGCTCGTAACTATGGCTACACCTTC
-	-	TRBV5-4	TRBJ1-1	CASSLRRTGDTEAFF	TGTGCCAGCAGCTTGCGACGGACCGGGGACACTGAAGCTTTCTTT
-	-	TRBV21-1	TRBJ2-2	CASSKGGRLLRTGELFF	TGTGCCAGCAGCAAAGGTGGGAGACTGCTAAGAACCGGGGAGCTGTTTTTT
once	-	TRBV27	TRBJ2-2	CASSFERGANTGELFF	TGTGCCAGCAGTTTTGAACGAGGAGCGAACACCGGGGAGCTGTTTTTT
few	-	TRBV25-1	TRBJ2-2	CASSGLNSGELFF	TGTGCCAGCAGTGGACTGAACTCCGGGGAGCTGTTTTTT
-	TRBD1	TRBV28	TRBJ1-2	CASSVDRAGGYTF	TGTGCCAGCAGCGTCGACAGGGCAGGCGGCTACACCTTC
-	TRBD2	TRBV2	TRBJ2-7	CAVTSGGAFTEQYF	TGTGCCGTAACTAGCGGGGGGGCCTTTACCGAGCAGTACTTC
-	-	TRBV7-8	TRBJ2-3	CASSRQGTDTQYF	TGTGCCAGCAGCCGACAGGGCACAGATACGCAGTATTTT
few	-	TRBV4-3	TRBJ1-1	CASSQGVSNTEAFF	TGCGCCAGCAGCCAGGGAGTCTCCAACACTGAAGCTTTCTTT
-	TRBD1	TRBV9	TRBJ1-2	CASSVGGTGGHGYTF	TGTGCCAGCAGCGTAGGAGGGACAGGGGGCCATGGCTACACCTTC
-	-	TRBV9	TRBJ1-1	CASSPNPTRGTEAFF	TGTGCCAGCAGCCCGAATCCCACTCGGGGCACTGAAGCTTTCTTT
-	-	TRBV28	TRBJ1-1	CASSLRAGDWMNTEAFF	TGTGCCAGCAGTTTAAGGGCGGGGGATTGGATGAACACTGAAGCTTTCTTT
-	-	TRBV27	TRBJ2-7	CASSSPRGSPPYEQYF	TGTGCCAGCAGTTCCCCCCGCGGGTCTCCGCCCTACGAGCAGTACTTC
-	-	TRBV11-3	TRBJ1-4	CASSLRSGGEKLFF	TGTGCCAGCAGCTTGCGATCCGGTGGTGAAAAACTGTTTTTT
-	TRBD2	TRBV2	TRBJ2-3	CASSGLAGLLPGDTQYF	TGTGCCAGCAGTGGACTAGCGGGGCTCTTACCGGGCGATACGCAGTATTTT
few	-	TRBV6-5	TRBJ2-2	CASSYLPEGAGELFF	TGTGCCAGCAGTTACTTGCCTGAGGGGGCCGGGGAGCTGTTTTTT
-	TRBD2	TRBV27	TRBJ2-1	CASAERGGRNEQFF	TGTGCCAGCGCTGAGCGGGGGGGCCGTAATGAGCAGTTCTTC
-	-	TRBV5-1	TRBJ1-2	CASSLGSGGLGGYTF	TGCGCCAGCAGCTTAGGGAGCGGGGGCCTAGGGGGCTACACCTTC
-	TRBD1	TRBV11-2	TRBJ1-1	CASSPRMVDRANTEAFF	TGTGCCAGCAGCCCACGCATGGTGGACAGGGCGAACACTGAAGCTTTCTTT
-	-	TRBV4-1	TRBJ1-4	CASSPTWTKDEKLFF	TGCGCCAGCAGCCCGACGTGGACAAAGGATGAAAAACTGTTTTTT
-	TRBD1	TRBV5-1	TRBJ1-1	CASSKTGDTEAFF	TGCGCCAGCAGCAAGACAGGGGACACTGAAGCTTTCTTT
-	TRBD1	TRBV6-1	TRBJ2-7	CASRAAPGQAYEQYF	TGTGCCAGCAGGGCCGCGCCGGGACAGGCCTACGAGCAGTACTTC
-	-	TRBV14	TRBJ1-6	CASSQDMYSPNSPLHF	TGTGCCAGCAGCCAAGATATGTACAGCCCTAATTCACCCCTCCACTTT
-	TRBD1	TRBV28	TRBJ1-4	CASSFDRGSEKLFF	TGTGCCAGCAGTTTCGACAGGGGGAGTGAAAAACTGTTTTTT
few	TRBD1	TRBV28	TRBJ1-2	CASSEGALYGYTF	TGTGCCAGCAGTGAGGGGGCGCTTTATGGCTACACCTTC
-	-	TRBV19	TRBJ2-2	CASCRHSSTGELFF	TGTGCCAGTTGCAGACACAGTAGTACCGGGGAGCTGTTTTTT
-	TRBD2	TRBV28	TRBJ2-5	CASSRELAGGQGTQYF	TGTGCCAGCAGTCGGGAACTAGCGGGGGGGCAGGGGACCCAGTACTTC
-	TRBD1	TRBV23-1	TRBJ2-3	CASSQRDRGQIDTQYF	TGCGCCAGCAGTCAAAGGGACAGGGGGCAAATAGATACGCAGTATTTT
few	TRBD1	TRBV29-1	TRBJ1-4	CSVDPGGDAELFF	TGCAGCGTTGATCCAGGGGGCGACGCAGAACTGTTTTTT
-	TRBD2	TRBV7-2	TRBJ2-1	CASSLEGGREQFF	TGTGCCAGCAGCTTAGAGGGCGGGAGAGAGCAGTTCTTC
-	-	TRBV23-1	TRBJ2-7	CASNSAGFGEQYF	TGCGCCAGCAACTCCGCAGGGTTTGGCGAGCAGTACTTC
-	TRBD1	TRBV27	TRBJ2-7	CASSLSGTEIYEQYF	TGTGCCAGCAGTTTGTCCGGGACAGAGATATACGAGCAGTACTTC
-	-	TRBV5-1	TRBJ2-3	CASSLQGARPDTQYF	TGCGCCAGCAGCTTGCAAGGGGCGCGACCAGATACGCAGTATTTT
once	TRBD1	TRBV19	TRBJ1-1	CASGTGRTEAFF	TGTGCCAGTGGGACAGGGAGGACTGAAGCTTTCTTT
-	-	TRBV9	TRBJ2-2	CASSYTGLRTGELFF	TGTGCCAGCAGTTACACCGGACTCCGTACCGGGGAGCTGTTTTTT
-	-	TRBV4-2	TRBJ2-2	CASSRQPGTGELFF	TGTGCCAGCAGCCGACAACCAGGGACCGGGGAGCTGTTTTTT
-	TRBD1	TRBV28	TRBJ2-2	CASSPGQGDTGELFF	TGTGCCAGCAGTCCGGGACAGGGCGACACCGGGGAGCTGTTTTTT
-	TRBD2	TRBV7-3	TRBJ2-3	CASSLERGGTDTQYF	TGTGCCAGCAGCCTTGAGCGGGGGGGCACAGATACGCAGTATTTT
-	TRBD1	TRBV7-2	TRBJ1-6	CASSGQGGNSPLHF	TGTGCCAGCAGCGGACAGGGGGGTAATTCACCCCTCCACTTT
-	TRBD2	TRBV9	TRBJ2-1	CASSVGGGVNEQFF	TGTGCCAGCAGCGTAGGTGGGGGGGTTAATGAGCAGTTCTTC
-	TRBD1	TRBV5-1	TRBJ2-3	CASSSRDRASDTQYF	TGCGCCAGCAGCTCCCGGGACAGGGCGTCAGATACGCAGTATTTT
-	-	TRBV7-2	TRBJ1-2	CASSLDRGHYGYTF	TGTGCCAGCAGCTTAGATCGGGGTCACTATGGCTACACCTTC
-	TRBD1	TRBV20-1	TRBJ1-1	CSVSRGKNFF	TGCAGTGTTTCCAGGGGGAAGAATTTCTTT